This T cell receptor (beta chain) was captured by sequencing in a study of early T cells in non-severe SARS-CoV-2 infection. A single record per CDR3 protein comes from TCRdb applying MiXCR to the 5' RACE reads. Counted here are some 40,000 distinct CDR3 sequences, 3.5% to 4% occurring once; the ten biggest clones make up 9% to 10%. This clonotype was seen many times. Trimming took 7 bases from V and 3 from J, leaving 6 bases between them. Looked up from germline, CDR1 is MNHNS and CDR2 is SASEGT. CDR3 size: 11 residues. This sequence was found in an adult who was a healthcare worker with PCR-confirmed SARS-CoV-2 infection or an uninfected control (not recorded which). The sequencing sample was made of whole blood. This chain uses TRBV6-1 with TRBJ1-1; the D gene is possibly TRBD1 (5 bases). The CDR3 coding sequence is TGTGCCAGCACGGGACACACTGAAGCTTTCTTT. Translation gives CASTGHTEAFF.